The 15 T cell receptor beta chains presented below share a single source sample, sequenced in a study of PD-L1 blockade in urothelial cancer. Noted time point: peripheral blood 6 weeks after treatment start. The repertoire was sequenced with immunoSEQ multiplex PCR; TCRdb's copy has only in-frame clones and lacks some. Of about 30,000 clones in the sample, 70% to 80% were seen once. The specimen was PBMCs, collected around atezolizumab (anti-PD-L1) treatment. The receptor source for this set is a man in his 70s with urothelial cancer.

The CDR3: CASSQDSGTGEQYF. For the CDR3, the DNA is TGCGCCAGCAGCCAAGATAGCGGGACGGGCGAGCAGTACTTC. The rearrangement uses TRBV4-1 and TRBJ2-7, with TRBD2 identical over 8 bases. V lost 0 bases and J lost 6; bases outside the gene matches: 4. The CDR3 spans 14 residues. From germline, CDR1 is MGHRA and CDR2 YSYEKL.

In DNA form, the CDR3 reads TGCAGCGTTGAGGCCGGGGGCAAAAACATTCAGTACTTC. This codes for CSVEAGGKNIQYF. The chain couples TRBV29-1 to TRBJ2-4, with a possible D match to TRBD2 (6 bases). Germline loops: CDR1 SQVTM, CDR2 ANQGSEA. This CDR3 comprises 13 residues. Trimming stripped 3 bases from V and 3 bases from J, with 9 bases between.

The rearrangement joins TRBV28 to TRBJ2-3, with 9 bases identical to TRBD2. The CDR3 has 15 residues. CDR1 and CDR2 (germline): MDHEN, SYDVKM. V trimming: 3 bases; J trimming: 3 bases; junction bases outside the gene matches: 4. CDR3 in amino acids: CASSFRAGGTDTQYF. In DNA, the CDR3 is TGTGCCAGCAGTTTTCGAGCGGGAGGTACAGATACGCAGTATTTT.

The table lists this clone with a few counts. The chain has TRBV12-1 and TRBJ2-1; the table's TRBD1 call for D was not verified on the DNA. TRBV12-1 has pseudogene status. The length of the CDR3 is 16 residues. In DNA form, the CDR3 reads TGTGCCAGCAGCTCAACAGGTCCTAGCTCCTACAATGAGCAGTTCTTC. Its translation is CASSSTGPSSYNEQFF.

The chain links TRBV7-9 to TRBJ1-1, with D maybe TRBD1 (6 bases). The V gene's germline CDR1 is SEHNR and CDR2 FQNEAQ (reference sequence). The CDR3 has 15 residues. The ends were cut back, 5 bases at V and 1 base at J, with 14 bases in the middle. The CDR3 sequence is CASSRPVGQNTEAFF. DNA of the CDR3: TGTGCCAGCAGCCGACCCGTGGGACAGAACACTGAAGCTTTCTTT.

The J gene is TRBJ1-4, the V gene TRBV5-4; no clear D. The CDR3 loop spans 14 amino acids. CDR1 is SGHNT, CDR2 YYREEE, per germline (reference sequence). The V and J ends lost 2 bases and 4 bases respectively, with 9 bases between them. This CDR3 reads CASSFASGNEKLFF. The CDR3 DNA sequence: TGTGCCAGCAGCTTCGCTAGTGGTAATGAAAAACTGTTTTTT.

This chain uses TRBV28 with TRBJ1-2; tentatively, D is TRBD1 (5 bases). Trimming removed 6 bases from V and 4 bases from J, with 12 bases in between. The CDR3 is 13 amino acids. CDR1 is MDHEN and CDR2 is SYDVKM in the germline V gene. CDR3 in DNA: TGTGCCAGCAGCATGTCAGGGTCCTATGGCTACACCTTC. This translates into CASSMSGSYGYTF.

The gene calls are TRBV6-5 and TRBJ2-5, with D maybe TRBD1 (6 bases). CDR3 length: 16 amino acids. Trimming stripped 2 bases from V and 5 bases from J, with 18 bases between. Germline V gene sequence: CDR1 MNHEY, CDR2 SVGAGI. The CDR3 spells CASSYGSPQGLETQYF. In DNA form, the CDR3 reads TGTGCCAGCAGTTACGGATCCCCACAGGGCTTGGAGACCCAGTACTTC.

The chain has TRBV25-1 and TRBJ2-7; D uncertain. Germline V CDR1 and CDR2: MGHDK, SYGVNS. V gave up 7 bases and J gave up 2 bases, with 12 bases separating them. This CDR3 has 13 amino acids. In nucleotides, the CDR3 is TGTGCCAGCACGGCGGTGAATGCCTACGAGCAGTACTTC. As protein: CASTAVNAYEQYF.

This clone showed up just a few times. The chain joins TRBV6-1 to TRBJ1-2; no clear D. The CDR3 totals 13 residues. Germline lookup yields CDR1 MNHNS and CDR2 SASEGT. Trimming stripped 10 bases from V and 0 bases from J, with 12 bases between. CDR3 sequence reads: CATQEASNYGYTF. The DNA of the CDR3 is TGTGCCACCCAGGAAGCCTCTAACTATGGCTACACCTTC.

The chain recombines TRBV5-5 with TRBJ2-7, with D hard to call. The CDR3 has 14 amino acids. Per germline, CDR1 SGHKS and CDR2 YYEKEE (reference sequence). The V and J ends lost 2 bases and 0 bases respectively, with 9 bases between them. The CDR3 here is CASSFRLFSYEQYF. In DNA, the CDR3 is TGTGCCAGCAGCTTTAGACTTTTCTCCTACGAGCAGTACTTC.

This chain uses TRBV5-4 with TRBJ2-5; D not resolved. Per germline, CDR1 SGHNT and CDR2 YYREEE (reference sequence). Trimming left V 1 base short and J 2 bases short, with 6 bases between. The CDR3 sequence is 13 residues long. CDR3 amino acids: CASSLSLQETQYF. In nucleotides, the CDR3 is TGTGCCAGCAGCTTGTCCCTACAAGAGACCCAGTACTTC. Supplemented by reference TRBV5-4 and TRBJ2-5, the full variable domain reads ETGVTQSPTHLIKTRGQQVTLRCSSQSGHNTVSWYQQALGQGPQFIFQYYREEENGRGNFPPRFSGLQFPNYSSELNVNALELDDSALYLCASSLSLQETQYFGPGTRLLVL.

This sequence joins TRBV5-1 and TRBJ2-7; TRBD1 might be the D (5 bases). The ends were cut back, 0 bases at V and 5 bases at J, with 12 bases in the middle. The germline gives CDR1 SGHRS, CDR2 YFSETQ. The CDR3 loop spans 14 amino acids. The chain's CDR3 is CASSLGQFYNEQYF. CDR3 nucleotide sequence: TGCGCCAGCAGCTTGGGACAGTTTTACAACGAGCAGTACTTC.

This chain joins TRBV4-3 and TRBJ2-7, with 16 positions matching TRBD2. J gave up 9 bases and V 4 bases, and 6 bases lay outside the gene matches. Germline assignment: CDR1 LGHNA and CDR2 YSLEER. This CDR3 comprises 15 residues. CDR3 protein: CASSPGTSGGAGQYF. CDR3 nucleotide sequence: TGCGCCAGCAGCCCTGGGACTAGCGGGGGGGCCGGGCAGTACTTC.

The gene calls are TRBV19 and TRBJ2-2; TRBD2 might be the D (5 bases). In germline, CDR1 is LNHDA, CDR2 SQIVND (reference sequence). CDR3 length: 15 residues. V lost 3 bases and J 6 bases, leaving 14 bases between the germline ends. The CDR3 sequence: CASSIPGKAAGELFF. The CDR3 DNA is TGTGCCAGTAGTATCCCGGGAAAGGCGGCCGGGGAGCTGTTTTTT.